The subject of this entry is one T cell receptor (beta chain). The data belong to a study of blood T cell repertoires in COVID-19. Study-level information: Collection of acute and convalescent COVID-19 samples took place in the United States, Italy and Spain. The analysed material was cDNA or gDNA that came from T cells, B-cell-depleted T cells, or PBMCs.

Looked up from germline, CDR1 is SQVTM and CDR2 is ANQGSEA. Unmatched junction bases numbered 10, after V lost 6 bases and J lost 3 bases. The CDR3 has 14 amino acids. Data came from immunoSEQ multiplex PCR; TCRdb stores just in-frame clones and leaves some out. The table has about 120,000 clones, roughly 74% seen once. The sample consisted of peripheral blood. This clonotype originated in a man aged 60-69 years with acute or convalescent COVID-19. The rearrangement uses TRBV29-1 and TRBJ2-5, with TRBD2 identical over 7 bases. This chain's CDR3 is CSVRSGTTEETQYF. CDR3 coding DNA: TGCAGCGTCCGCTCCGGGACTACAGAAGAGACCCAGTACTTC.